This T cell receptor (beta chain) comes out of a study of T cells after yellow fever vaccination. TCRdb reprocessed the 5' RACE reads with MiXCR, giving one entry per CDR3 protein. The repertoire consists of over 300,000 distinct CDR3 sequences, with around 4% occurring once and the leading ten covering around 24%. There are a few counts of this clonotype. Its target is unknown. General study results and limits: Among all clonotypes, a small share was observed in both CD4 and CD8 compartments. The study found a weaker secondary response that peaked faster, day 5 versus 15.

The CDR3 contains 17 residues. The ends were cut back, 1 base at V and 0 bases at J, with 14 bases in the middle. Germline V gives CDR1 LGHDT, CDR2 YNNKEL (reference sequence). The material was PBMCs, obtained on the day of the yellow fever booster vaccination. The TCR was taken from a man younger than 30 who received the YFV17D yellow fever vaccine. The chain is built from TRBV3-1 and TRBJ2-3, with D perhaps TRBD1 (5 bases). The CDR3 is CASSQGIRAGSTDTQYF. CDR3 nucleotides: TGTGCCAGCAGCCAAGGTATCAGGGCTGGTAGCACAGATACGCAGTATTTT.